This TCR beta chain was sequenced for a study of shared clonotypes between healthy human individuals. The V end was cut by 4 bases, the J end by 3 bases, with 14 bases between. This CDR3 spans 14 amino acids. Germline V CDR1 and CDR2: GTSNPN, SVGIG (reference sequence). CD8 cells regarded as naive lacked CD45RO, were positively chosen for CCR7, and omitted terminally differentiated effector memory CD45RA+ cells. Here immunoSEQ multiplex PCR was the method, and the copy in TCRdb shows in-frame clones only, minus some. The table has about 2 million clones, approximately 95% seen once; the top ten hold 0.95% to 1.5%.

Sequencing was performed on naive CD8+ T cells sorted from blood. The sequence derives from a man aged 18 to 29 in good health. V and J are TRBV30 and TRBJ2-3; a possible D gene is TRBD2 (5 bases). The CDR3 DNA reads as TGTGCCTGGACCATACTAGATGCAACAGATACGCAGTATTTT. Its translation is CAWTILDATDTQYF.